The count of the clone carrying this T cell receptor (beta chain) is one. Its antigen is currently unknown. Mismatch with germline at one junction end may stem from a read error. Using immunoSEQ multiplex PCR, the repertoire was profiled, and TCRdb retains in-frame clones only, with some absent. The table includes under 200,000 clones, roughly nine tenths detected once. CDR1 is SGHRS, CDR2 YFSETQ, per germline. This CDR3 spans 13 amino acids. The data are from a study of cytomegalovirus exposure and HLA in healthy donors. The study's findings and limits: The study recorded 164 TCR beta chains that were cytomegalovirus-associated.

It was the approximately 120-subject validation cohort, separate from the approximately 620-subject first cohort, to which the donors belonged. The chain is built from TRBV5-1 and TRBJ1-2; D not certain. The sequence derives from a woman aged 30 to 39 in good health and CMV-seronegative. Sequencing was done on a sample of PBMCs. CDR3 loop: CASSLYGEEGYTF. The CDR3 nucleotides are TGCGCTAGCAGCTTGTACGGGGAAGAAGGCTACACCTTC.